What follows are 11 T cell receptor beta chains derived from one specimen sequenced in a study of regulatory T cells in long-lasting Graves disease. Time point given: newly diagnosed GD, antithyroid drugs for less than 3 months. Making the TCR library involved RNA that had been extracted from PBMCs. Construction of the TCR beta libraries employed iRepertoire HTBI primers in conjunction with Arm-PCR of CDR3 regions. TCRdb called the multiplex PCR reads again in MiXCR, with one record for every CDR3 protein. Here the sample spans 580,000 or so distinct CDR3 sequences, about 16% being singletons. The sample was also linked to a second study, of T cells in Graves' hyperthyroidism and ophthalmopathy.

This sample comprised peripheral blood mononuclear cells (PBMCs), obtained at new diagnosis, from a patient treated with antithyroid drugs. The receptors were gathered from a man younger than 30 with Graves disease.

In its sample, this clonotype was seen many times. This chain's CDR3 is CASSLGSREQFF. In DNA, the CDR3 is TGCGCCAGCAGCTTGGGGAGCCGGGAGCAGTTCTTC. This sequence joins TRBV5-1 and TRBJ2-1; D not certain. The CDR3 loop spans 12 amino acids. CDR1 and CDR2 from the germline V gene are SGHRS and YFSETQ. V gave up 0 bases and J gave up 10 bases, with 8 bases separating them.

This clonotype was observed a handful of times. The J gene is TRBJ2-1, the V gene TRBV7-9; D tentatively reads TRBD1 or TRBD2 (5 bases each). V lost 4 bases and J lost 1, with 20 bases in between. This CDR3 is built from 18 residues. Germline V gene sequence: CDR1 SEHNR, CDR2 FQNEAQ (reference sequence). CDR3 amino acids: CASSSNSGTSESYNEQFF. The CDR3 coding sequence is TGTGCCAGCAGCTCAAACTCCGGGACCAGCGAGTCCTACAATGAGCAGTTCTTC.

This clonotype was recorded many times. V and J are TRBV5-1 and TRBJ1-1; 9 bases match TRBD1. Trimming cost V 3 bases and J 5 bases; bases outside gene matches: 5. This CDR3 is 14 amino acids long. Germline-derived CDR1 and CDR2 are SGHRS and YFSETQ. CDR3 nucleotide sequence: TGCGCCAGCAGCTCGACAGGGGGAGGTACTGAAGCTTTCTTT. Translated: CASSSTGGGTEAFF.

V and J are TRBV7-3 and TRBJ2-2, with TRBD2 matching 13 bases. The V and J ends lost 5 bases and 4 bases, in that order; junction bases with no gene match: 4. Germline assignment: CDR1 SGHTA and CDR2 FQGTGA. The CDR3 runs to 16 residues. In DNA, the CDR3 is TGTGCCAGCAGCCCCTGGACTAGCGGGGGCACCGGGGAGCTGTTTTTT. This sequence encodes CASSPWTSGGTGELFF.

The chain links TRBV25-1 to TRBJ1-2, with D possibly matching TRBD1 (6 bases). The germline V gene has CDR1 MGHDK and CDR2 SYGVNS. V was clipped by 5 bases and J by 3 bases, with 10 bases between them. The CDR3 runs 13 residues. Written as DNA, the CDR3 is TGTGCCAGCAGTACAGGGTGGGACTATGGCTACACCTTC. This codes for CASSTGWDYGYTF.

This clonotype appeared many times. This chain uses TRBV28 with TRBJ2-6; maybe TRBD1 (6 bases). The ends were cut back, 5 bases at V and 0 bases at J, with 11 bases in the middle. The germline gives CDR1 MDHEN, CDR2 SYDVKM. The CDR3 length is 16 residues. In DNA, the CDR3 is TGTGCCAGCAGTCCCGAAGGGGGCTCTGGGGCCAACGTCCTGACTTTC. Amino acids: CASSPEGGSGANVLTF.

The chain carries TRBV9 and TRBJ1-2; 7 bases match TRBD1. CDR3 size: 16 residues. Trimming at V came to 4 bases and at J to 0 bases, leaving 9 bases not matched to a gene. Germline V CDR1 and CDR2: SGDLS, YYNGEE. Here the CDR3 reads CASSPSGTAANYGYTF. CDR3 nucleotide sequence: TGTGCCAGCAGCCCATCCGGGACAGCAGCTAACTATGGCTACACCTTC.

In its sample, this clonotype was seen a few times. V usage is TRBV19 and J usage is TRBJ1-5, with no clear D. CDR1 LNHDA and CDR2 SQIVND come from the germline V gene (reference sequence). Trimming pared 4 bases from V and 4 bases from J, leaving 8 bases between. The CDR3 is 13 residues long. This CDR3 is CASSTSINQPQHF. DNA of the CDR3: TGTGCCAGTAGTACCTCGATAAATCAGCCCCAGCATTTT.

The rearrangement links TRBV12-3 or TRBV12-4 to TRBJ2-3, with 9 bases aligning to TRBD1. The V segment lost 5 bases and the J segment 5 bases; nucleotides outside the gene matches: 5. The CDR3 runs to 14 residues. CDR3 protein: CASSGDRGVDTQYF. The CDR3, as DNA: TGTGCCAGCAGTGGTGACAGGGGGGTAGATACGCAGTATTTT.

This clonotype showed up many times. The J gene is TRBJ2-1, the V gene TRBV12-3 or TRBV12-4; 9 nucleotides match TRBD1. V lost 7 bases, J lost 9 bases, and 1 base stayed unmatched. This CDR3 has 11 residues. Here the CDR3 reads CASKQGAEQFF. As DNA, the CDR3 is TGTGCCAGCAAACAGGGGGCTGAGCAGTTCTTC.

The chain has TRBV20-1 and TRBJ2-1; tentatively, D is TRBD2 (5 bases). CDR1 is DFQATT, CDR2 SNEGSKA, per germline (reference sequence). V lost 1 base and J lost 6, with 10 bases in between. CDR3 length: 13 residues. In DNA form, the CDR3 reads TGCAGTGCTAGAGGAAAGGACTCCAATGAGCAGTTCTTC. Its protein product is CSARGKDSNEQFF.